This TCR beta chain is drawn from a study of regulatory T cells in long-lasting Graves disease. This clonotype showed up many times. V shed 6 bases and J 4 bases; nucleotides not matched to a gene: 10. The CDR3 length is 16 residues. In germline, CDR1 is SGHRS, CDR2 YFSETQ. Researchers made TCR beta libraries by using iRepertoire HTBI primers and running Arm-PCR on CDR3 regions. Each CDR3 protein gets one entry after TCRdb re-called the multiplex PCR reads with MiXCR. The sample lists some 410,000 distinct CDR3 sequences, over 15% occurring once. Time point meaning: newly diagnosed GD, antithyroid drugs for less than 3 months. RNA isolated from PBMCs was used to make the TCR library. This same sample was also part of a study on T cells in Graves' hyperthyroidism and ophthalmopathy.

Specimen: peripheral blood mononuclear cells (PBMCs), collected at new diagnosis, from a patient treated with antithyroid drugs. The chain is built from TRBV5-1 and TRBJ2-2; 9 positions agree with TRBD2. The sequence was collected from a woman younger than 45 with Graves disease. Here the CDR3 DNA reads TGCGCCAGCACTCGACTAGCGGCGAGGGGCACCGGGGAGCTGTTTTTT. Translated: CASTRLAARGTGELFF. Based on the CDR3 plus reference TRBV5-1 and TRBJ2-2, the full variable domain is KAGVTQTPRYLIKTRGQQVTLSCSPISGHRSVSWYQQTPGQGLQFLFEYFSETQRNKGNFPGRFSGRQFSNSRSEMNVSTLELGDSALYLCASTRLAARGTGELFFGEGSRLTVL.